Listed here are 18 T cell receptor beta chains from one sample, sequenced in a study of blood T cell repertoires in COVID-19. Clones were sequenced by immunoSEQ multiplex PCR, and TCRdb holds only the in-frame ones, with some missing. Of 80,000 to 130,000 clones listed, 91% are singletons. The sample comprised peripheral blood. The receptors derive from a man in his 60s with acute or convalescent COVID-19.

The CDR3 DNA reads TGTGCCAGCAGGCGGACAGGGGGCAATGGCTACACCTTC. It codes for CASRRTGGNGYTF. V gene TRBV28 combines with J gene TRBJ1-2, with 11 nucleotides matching TRBD1. This CDR3 is 13 amino acids long. V lost 6 bases, J lost 6 bases, and 3 bases stayed unmatched. Germline CDR1 is MDHEN and CDR2 is SYDVKM.

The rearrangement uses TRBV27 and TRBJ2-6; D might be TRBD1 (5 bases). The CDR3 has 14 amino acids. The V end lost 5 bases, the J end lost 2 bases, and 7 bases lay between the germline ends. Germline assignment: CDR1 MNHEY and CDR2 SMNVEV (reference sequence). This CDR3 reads CASSTRAGANVLTF. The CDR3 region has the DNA TGTGCCAGCAGTACCAGGGCTGGGGCCAACGTCCTGACTTTC.

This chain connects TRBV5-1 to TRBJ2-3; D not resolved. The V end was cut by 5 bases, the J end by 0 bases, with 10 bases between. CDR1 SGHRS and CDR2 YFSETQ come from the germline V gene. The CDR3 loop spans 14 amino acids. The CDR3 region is CASRTVLSTDTQYF. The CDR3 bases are TGCGCCAGCAGAACAGTTCTTAGCACAGATACGCAGTATTTT.

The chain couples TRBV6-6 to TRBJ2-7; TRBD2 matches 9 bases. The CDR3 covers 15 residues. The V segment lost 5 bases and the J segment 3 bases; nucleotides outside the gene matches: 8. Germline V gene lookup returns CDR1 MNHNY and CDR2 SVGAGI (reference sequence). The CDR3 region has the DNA TGTGCCAGCAGTCAGGTAGCGGGAGTGATCTACGAGCAGTACTTC. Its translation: CASSQVAGVIYEQYF.

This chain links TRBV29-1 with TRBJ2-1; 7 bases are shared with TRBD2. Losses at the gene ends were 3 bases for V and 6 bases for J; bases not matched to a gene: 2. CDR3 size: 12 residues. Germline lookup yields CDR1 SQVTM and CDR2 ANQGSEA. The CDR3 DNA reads TGCAGCGTTGAGGGGGGGTCCAATGAGCAGTTCTTC. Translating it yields CSVEGGSNEQFF.

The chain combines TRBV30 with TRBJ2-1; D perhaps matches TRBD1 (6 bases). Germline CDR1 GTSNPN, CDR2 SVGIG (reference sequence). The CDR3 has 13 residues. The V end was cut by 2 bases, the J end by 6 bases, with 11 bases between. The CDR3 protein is CAWSLSGVNEQFF. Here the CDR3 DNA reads TGTGCCTGGAGTCTGTCAGGGGTCAATGAGCAGTTCTTC.

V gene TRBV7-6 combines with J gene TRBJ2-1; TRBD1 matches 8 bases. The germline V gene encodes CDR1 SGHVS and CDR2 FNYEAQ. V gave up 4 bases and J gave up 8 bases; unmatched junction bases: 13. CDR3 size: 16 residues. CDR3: CASSSQPPDRAHEQFF. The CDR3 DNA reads TGTGCCAGCAGCTCCCAGCCCCCGGACAGGGCTCATGAGCAGTTCTTC.

CDR3 sequence (DNA): TGTGCCAGCAGCAGGGACATCTACGAGCAGTACGTC. It is translated as CASSRDIYEQYV. The chain employs TRBV11-2 and TRBJ2-7, with D possibly matching TRBD1 (6 bases). The CDR3 has 12 residues. Trimming took off 5 bases at V and 3 bases at J, with 8 bases between the two ends. The germline CDR1 and CDR2 sequences are SGHAT and FQNNGV.

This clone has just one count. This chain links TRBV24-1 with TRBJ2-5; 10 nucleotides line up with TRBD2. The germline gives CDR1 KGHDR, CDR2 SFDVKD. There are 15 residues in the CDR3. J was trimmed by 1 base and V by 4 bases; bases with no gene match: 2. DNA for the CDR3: TGTGCCACCAGTGACCGGACTAGCGGCCAAGAGACCCAGTACTTC. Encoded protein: CATSDRTSGQETQYF.

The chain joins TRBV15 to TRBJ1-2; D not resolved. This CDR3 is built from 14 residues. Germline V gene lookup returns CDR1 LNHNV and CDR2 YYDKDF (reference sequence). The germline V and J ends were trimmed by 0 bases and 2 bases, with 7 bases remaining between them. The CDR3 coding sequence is TGTGCCACCAGCAGAGATTCGGGGAACTATGGCTACACCTTC. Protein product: CATSRDSGNYGYTF.

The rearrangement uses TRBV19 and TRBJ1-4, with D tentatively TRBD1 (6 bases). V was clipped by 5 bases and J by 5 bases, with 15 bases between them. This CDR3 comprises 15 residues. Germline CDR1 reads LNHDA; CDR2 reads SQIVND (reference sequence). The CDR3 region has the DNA TGTGCCAGTAGTCCGACCAGGGGTGAGAATGAAAAACTGTTTTTT. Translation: CASSPTRGENEKLFF.

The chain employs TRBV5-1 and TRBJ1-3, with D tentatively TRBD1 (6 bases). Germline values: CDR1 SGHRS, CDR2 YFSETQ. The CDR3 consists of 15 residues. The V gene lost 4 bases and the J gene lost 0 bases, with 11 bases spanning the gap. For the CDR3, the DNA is TGCGCCAGCAGCACGGGACAACTCTCTGGAAACACCATATATTTT. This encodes CASSTGQLSGNTIYF.

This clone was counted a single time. CDR3 nucleotide sequence: TGCGCCAGCTCTCGGGACAGCTCTGGAAACACCATATATTTT. Encoded protein: CASSRDSSGNTIYF. The rearrangement joins TRBV5-1 to TRBJ1-3, with TRBD1 matching 7 bases. V gave up 7 bases and J gave up 0 bases; unmatched junction bases: 4. This CDR3 comprises 14 residues. Germline V lookup: CDR1 SGHRS, CDR2 YFSETQ.

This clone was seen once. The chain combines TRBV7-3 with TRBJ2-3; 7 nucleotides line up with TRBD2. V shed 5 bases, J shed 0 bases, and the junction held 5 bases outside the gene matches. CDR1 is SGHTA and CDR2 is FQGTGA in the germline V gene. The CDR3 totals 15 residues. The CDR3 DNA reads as TGTGCCAGCAGCCTCAATAGCGGGAGCACAGATACGCAGTATTTT. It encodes CASSLNSGSTDTQYF.

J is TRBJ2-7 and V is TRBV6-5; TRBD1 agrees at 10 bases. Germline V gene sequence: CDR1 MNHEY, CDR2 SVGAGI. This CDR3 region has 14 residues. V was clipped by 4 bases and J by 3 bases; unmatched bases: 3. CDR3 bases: TGTGCCAGCAGTTCGGACAGGGGGGGCTACGAGCAGTACTTC. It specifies CASSSDRGGYEQYF.

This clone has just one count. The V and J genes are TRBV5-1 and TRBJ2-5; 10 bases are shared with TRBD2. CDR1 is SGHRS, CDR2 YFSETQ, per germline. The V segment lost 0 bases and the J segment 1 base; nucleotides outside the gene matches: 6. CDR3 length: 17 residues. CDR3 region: CASSLGSGLAAQETQYF. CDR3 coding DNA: TGCGCCAGCAGCTTGGGGTCCGGACTAGCGGCCCAAGAGACCCAGTACTTC. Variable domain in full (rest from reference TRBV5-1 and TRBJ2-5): KAGVTQTPRYLIKTRGQQVTLSCSPISGHRSVSWYQQTPGQGLQFLFEYFSETQRNKGNFPGRFSGRQFSNSRSEMNVSTLELGDSALYLCASSLGSGLAAQETQYFGPGTRLLVL.

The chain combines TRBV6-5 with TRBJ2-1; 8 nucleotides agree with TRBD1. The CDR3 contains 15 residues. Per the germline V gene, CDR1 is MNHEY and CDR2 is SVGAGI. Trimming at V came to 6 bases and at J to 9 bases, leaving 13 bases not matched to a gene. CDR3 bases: TGTGCCAGCAGCCCAAATTTGGACAGGGCTCGTGAGCAGTTCTTC. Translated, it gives CASSPNLDRAREQFF.

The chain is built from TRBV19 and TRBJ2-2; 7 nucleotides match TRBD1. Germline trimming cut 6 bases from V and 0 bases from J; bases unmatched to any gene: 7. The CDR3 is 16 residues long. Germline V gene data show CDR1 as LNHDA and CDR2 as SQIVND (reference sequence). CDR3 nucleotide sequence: TGTGCCAGTAGACGCTCCGGGACAGCGAACACCGGGGAGCTGTTTTTT. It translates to CASRRSGTANTGELFF. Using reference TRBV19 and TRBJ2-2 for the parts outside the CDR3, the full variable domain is DGGITQSPKYLFRKEGQNVTLSCEQNLNHDAMYWYRQDPGQGLRLIYYSQIVNDFQKGDIAEGYSVSREKKESFPLTVTSAQKNPTAFYLCASRRSGTANTGELFFGEGSRLTVL.